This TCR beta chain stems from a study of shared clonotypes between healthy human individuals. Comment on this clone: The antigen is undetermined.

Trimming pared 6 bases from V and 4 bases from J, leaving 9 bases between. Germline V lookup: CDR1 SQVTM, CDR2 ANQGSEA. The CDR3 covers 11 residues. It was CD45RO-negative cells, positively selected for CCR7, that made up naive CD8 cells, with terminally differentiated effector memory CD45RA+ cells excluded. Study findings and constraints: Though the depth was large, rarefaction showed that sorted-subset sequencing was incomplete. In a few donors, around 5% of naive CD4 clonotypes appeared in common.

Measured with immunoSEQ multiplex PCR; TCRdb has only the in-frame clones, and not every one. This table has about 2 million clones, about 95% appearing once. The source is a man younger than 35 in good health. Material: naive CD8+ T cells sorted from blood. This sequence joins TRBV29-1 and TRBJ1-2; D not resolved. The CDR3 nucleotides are TGCAGCGTCCCCCGGAGCTATGGCTACACCTTC. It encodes CSVPRSYGYTF.